A single sample gave rise to the 28 T cell receptor beta chains below, sequenced in a study of shared clonotypes between healthy human individuals. Sequencing used immunoSEQ multiplex PCR; TCRdb keeps in-frame clones, though not all of them. Among approximately 1,000,000 clones, about four fifths were seen once, and the ten largest hold more than 0.45%. The specimen sequenced was memory CD4+ T cells from PBMCs. Subset reported: CD45RA-negative fraction. These receptors came from a man younger than 30 in good health. Some clones in this sample may be carry-over from other donors' samples.

The chain employs TRBV4-2 and TRBJ1-3; D is possibly TRBD1 (5 bases). This CDR3 spans 17 amino acids. Trimming took 0 bases from V and 2 from J, leaving 14 bases between them. Germline V lookup: CDR1 LGHNA, CDR2 YNFKEQ. The CDR3 loop is CASSQDPRGGAGNTIYF. Here the CDR3 DNA reads TGTGCCAGCAGCCAAGATCCTAGGGGAGGAGCTGGAAACACCATATATTTT.

The chain employs TRBV5-6 and TRBJ1-3, with D unresolved. The CDR3 extends over 15 amino acids. Germline V lookup: CDR1 SGHDT, CDR2 YYEEEE. Trimming pared 0 bases from V and 0 bases from J, leaving 7 bases between. The CDR3 loop is CASSLDPRSGNTIYF. Here the CDR3 DNA reads TGTGCCAGCAGCTTGGACCCCCGCTCTGGAAACACCATATATTTT. Full variable domain (remainder filled in from reference TRBV5-6 and TRBJ1-3): DAGVTQSPTHLIKTRGQQVTLRCSPKSGHDTVSWYQQALGQGPQFIFQYYEEEERQRGNFPDRFSGHQFPNYSSELNVNALLLGDSALYLCASSLDPRSGNTIYFGEGSWLTVV.

This clone was recorded a few times. CDR3 nucleotides: TGTGCCACGTCAGGGGGCAATCAGCCCCAGCATTTT. This sequence encodes CATSGGNQPQHF. The rearrangement uses TRBV10-3 and TRBJ1-5, with D perhaps TRBD1 (6 bases). The V end was cut by 10 bases, the J end by 2 bases, with 9 bases between. The CDR3 spans 12 residues. The germline gives CDR1 ENHRY, CDR2 SYGVKD.

This clone was seen only a few times. The same CDR3 is also encoded by other DNA sequences in this sample. This chain connects TRBV5-1 to TRBJ2-3, with D unclear. The V end was cut by 3 bases, the J end by 2 bases, with 10 bases between. The CDR3 length is 14 residues. Per the germline V gene, CDR1 is SGHRS and CDR2 is YFSETQ. In nucleotides, the CDR3 is TGCGCCAGCAGCTCCCAAGGAACCACAGATACGCAGTATTTT. Translation gives CASSSQGTTDTQYF.

This sequence joins TRBV30 and TRBJ2-3; unclear D gene. The CDR3 has 13 residues. Trimming left V 0 bases short and J 6 bases short, with 10 bases between. Germline V gene data show CDR1 as GTSNPN and CDR2 as SVGIG (reference sequence). CDR3 sequence (DNA): TGTGCCTGGAGTGTAGTAGCAAGGGATACGCAGTATTTT. The encoded protein is CAWSVVARDTQYF.

The chain has TRBV6-1 and TRBJ1-2, with D perhaps TRBD1 (5 bases). Germline values: CDR1 MNHNS, CDR2 SASEGT. The CDR3 length is 14 residues. The ends were cut back, 5 bases at V and 0 bases at J, with 10 bases in the middle. The CDR3 here is CASSPQGPNYGYTF. The CDR3 nucleotides read TGTGCCAGCAGTCCGCAGGGACCTAACTATGGCTACACCTTC.

This clone was found a few times. The J gene is TRBJ1-1, the V gene TRBV7-9, with a possible D match to TRBD1 (5 bases). Germline CDR1 and CDR2: SEHNR and FQNEAQ (reference sequence). The V and J ends lost 9 bases and 3 bases respectively, with 14 bases between them. CDR3 size: 13 residues. The CDR3 spells CASTPGMYTEAFF. The DNA of the CDR3 is TGTGCCAGTACACCAGGGATGTACACTGAAGCTTTCTTT.

The chain couples TRBV28 to TRBJ1-1; D is undetermined. CDR3 length: 12 amino acids. CDR1 and CDR2 (germline): MDHEN, SYDVKM. V lost 2 bases and J lost 4, with 5 bases in between. CDR3 sequence: CASSLEGTEAFF. The CDR3 nucleotides read TGTGCCAGCAGTTTAGAGGGCACTGAAGCTTTCTTT.

The table lists this clone with many counts. This CDR3 is also generated by other DNA sequences in the sample. The gene calls are TRBV27 and TRBJ2-1; perhaps TRBD1 as D (6 bases). Germline lookup yields CDR1 MNHEY and CDR2 SMNVEV (reference sequence). Trimming took off 3 bases at V and 6 bases at J, with 12 bases between the two ends. CDR3 length equals 14 residues. CDR3: CASSFSGRGNEQFF. As DNA, the CDR3 is TGTGCCAGCAGTTTTTCGGGCAGGGGCAATGAGCAGTTCTTC.

This clone has only a few counts. The chain links TRBV27 to TRBJ2-7; TRBD1 agrees at 8 bases. V was pared by 6 bases and J by 4 bases, with 11 bases of the junction left unmatched. The CDR3 covers 15 residues. Germline V gene sequence: CDR1 MNHEY, CDR2 SMNVEV (reference sequence). The CDR3 loop is CASRQPGQAIYEQYF. In DNA form, the CDR3 reads TGTGCCAGCAGACAGCCGGGACAGGCAATATACGAGCAGTACTTC.

This clone was counted between two and nine times. The rearrangement links TRBV28 to TRBJ2-7; the match to TRBD2 covers 9 bases. The CDR3 has 14 amino acids. V lost 7 bases, J lost 0 bases, and 4 bases stayed unmatched. Germline CDR1 MDHEN, CDR2 SYDVKM. CDR3 DNA: TGTGCCAGCACCCTTAGCGGGAGCTCCTACGAGCAGTACTTC. Encoded protein: CASTLSGSSYEQYF.

The V and J genes are TRBV29-1 and TRBJ1-2, with D unclear. In germline, CDR1 is SQVTM, CDR2 ANQGSEA. Trimming cost V 5 bases and J 8 bases, with 18 bases left between them. This CDR3 is built from 13 residues. CDR3 DNA sequence: TGCAGCGTTCCCGGGCCCGGGCGGACCGGCTACACCTTC. Translated, it gives CSVPGPGRTGYTF.

V usage is TRBV7-8 and J usage is TRBJ2-7; 12 bases map to TRBD2. Unmatched junction bases numbered 16, after V lost 1 base and J lost 3 bases. The CDR3 has 20 amino acids. Germline loops: CDR1 SGHVS, CDR2 FQNEAQ. The CDR3 DNA sequence: TGTGCCAGCAGCTTAGATTCCCGACTAGCGGGAGACGTAGGTGGCTACGAGCAGTACTTC. This encodes CASSLDSRLAGDVGGYEQYF.

The V gene is TRBV28, the J gene TRBJ2-7; 8 bases match TRBD2. Germline CDR1 reads MDHEN; CDR2 reads SYDVKM. J was trimmed by 3 bases and V by 6 bases; bases with no gene match: 13. The CDR3 is 16 residues long. CDR3 residues: CASSLPVSGRVYEQYF. The CDR3 DNA follows: TGTGCCAGCAGCCTACCTGTGAGCGGGAGAGTCTACGAGCAGTACTTC. Complete variable domain (other parts from reference TRBV28 and TRBJ2-7): DVKVTQSSRYLVKRTGEKVFLECVQDMDHENMFWYRQDPGLGLRLIYFSYDVKMKEKGDIPEGYSVSREKKERFSLILESASTNQTSMYLCASSLPVSGRVYEQYFGPGTRLTVT.

The chain recombines TRBV11-3 with TRBJ2-1; the D is unclear. CDR1 and CDR2 from the germline V gene are SGHNT and YENEEA. The CDR3 sequence is 13 residues long. Deletions cut 0 bases from V and 7 bases from J, with 7 bases between. The CDR3 sequence is CASSLDGPNEQFF. The CDR3 coding sequence is TGTGCCAGCAGCTTAGATGGGCCAAATGAGCAGTTCTTC.

The J gene is TRBJ1-2, the V gene TRBV9, with D unclear. This CDR3 has 12 residues. Germline V gives CDR1 SGDLS, CDR2 YYNGEE. V lost 0 bases, J lost 4 bases, and 4 bases lay in between. The CDR3 spells CASSVEGYGYTF. DNA of the CDR3: TGTGCCAGCAGCGTAGAGGGCTATGGCTACACCTTC.

Here the CDR3 reads CASSYSGEQFF. The CDR3 DNA is TGTGCCAGCAGTTACTCGGGTGAGCAGTTCTTC. The V and J genes are TRBV6-6 and TRBJ2-1; D remains unclear. This CDR3 region has 11 residues. V was clipped by 0 bases and J by 9 bases, with 3 bases between them. Germline V CDR1 and CDR2: MNHNY, SVGAGI (reference sequence).

In regard to this clone: Additional DNA sequences in this sample encode the identical CDR3. The V call is TRBV5-1, the J call TRBJ2-5; D possibly uses TRBD1 or TRBD2 (5 bases each). Deletions cut 0 bases from V and 4 bases from J, with 7 bases between. CDR1 is SGHRS, CDR2 YFSETQ, per germline. CDR3 length: 13 residues. DNA for the CDR3: TGCGCCAGCAGCTTGGCTGGGGGAGAGACCCAGTACTTC. Its protein is CASSLAGGETQYF.

The rearrangement uses TRBV28 and TRBJ1-1; TRBD1 matches 7 bases. J gave up 1 base and V 3 bases, and 5 bases lay outside the gene matches. CDR1 is MDHEN and CDR2 is SYDVKM in the germline V gene. The CDR3 is made up of 15 amino acids. This chain's CDR3 is CASSFPGQWNTEAFF. For the CDR3, the DNA is TGTGCCAGCAGTTTCCCGGGACAGTGGAACACTGAAGCTTTCTTT. The variable domain in full, with the rest retrieved from reference TRBV28 and TRBJ1-1, is DVKVTQSSRYLVKRTGEKVFLECVQDMDHENMFWYRQDPGLGLRLIYFSYDVKMKEKGDIPEGYSVSREKKERFSLILESASTNQTSMYLCASSFPGQWNTEAFFGQGTRLTVV.

CDR3 DNA: TGTGCCAGCAGACCCCTGACGGCGGGGAAGCGGTTCTTC. This translates into CASRPLTAGKRFF. The gene calls are TRBV7-3 and TRBJ2-1, with a weak D call TRBD2 (6 bases). V was clipped by 6 bases and J by 15 bases, with 21 bases between them. CDR1 and CDR2 from the germline V gene are SGHTA and FQGTGA. This CDR3 is built from 13 residues.

The chain's CDR3 is CASSQAWTGTEAFF. In nucleotides, the CDR3 is TGTGCCAGCAGCCAAGCTTGGACCGGCACTGAAGCTTTCTTT. The chain joins TRBV14 to TRBJ1-1; D not resolved. There are 14 residues in the CDR3. Germline assignment: CDR1 SGHDN and CDR2 FVKESK. V lost 1 base and J 4 bases, leaving 10 bases between the germline ends.

This clone was detected only once. The V and J genes are TRBV19 and TRBJ2-6, with 12 bases matching TRBD2. The CDR3 loop spans 19 amino acids. Germline V lookup: CDR1 LNHDA, CDR2 SQIVND (reference sequence). Losses at the gene ends were 1 base for V and 4 bases for J; bases not matched to a gene: 8. The CDR3 protein is CASSIVRLAGAEGANVLTF. CDR3 bases: TGTGCCAGTAGTATAGTCAGACTAGCGGGAGCAGAAGGGGCCAACGTCCTGACTTTC. Complete variable domain (other parts from reference TRBV19 and TRBJ2-6): DGGITQSPKYLFRKEGQNVTLSCEQNLNHDAMYWYRQDPGQGLRLIYYSQIVNDFQKGDIAEGYSVSREKKESFPLTVTSAQKNPTAFYLCASSIVRLAGAEGANVLTFGAGSRLTVL.

Only a few counts were recorded for this clone. V and J are TRBV27 and TRBJ2-7; 16 bases line up with TRBD2. V lost 8 bases, J lost 0 bases, and 7 bases stayed unmatched. The CDR3 sequence is 17 residues long. Germline V lookup: CDR1 MNHEY, CDR2 SMNVEV (reference sequence). CDR3 in DNA: TGTGCCAGCTCAGGGACTAGCGGGAGGGCACGCTCCTACGAGCAGTACTTC. Translated, it gives CASSGTSGRARSYEQYF.

This chain uses TRBV27 with TRBJ1-2; D not resolved. The CDR3 consists of 14 residues. Germline lookup yields CDR1 MNHEY and CDR2 SMNVEV (reference sequence). With 6 bases removed from V and 4 bases from J, the gap between germline ends came to 15 bases. CDR3 sequence reads: CASRQTGRLYGYTF. Here the CDR3 DNA reads TGTGCCAGCAGGCAGACCGGCCGACTCTATGGCTACACCTTC.

The J gene is TRBJ2-1, the V gene TRBV7-9; D is perhaps TRBD2 (7 bases). The V and J ends lost 5 bases and 7 bases respectively, with 30 bases between them. The CDR3 covers 19 residues. Germline V gene sequence: CDR1 SEHNR, CDR2 FQNEAQ (reference sequence). Here the CDR3 reads CASSPRTADGAGDVNEQFF. The DNA for the CDR3 is TGTGCCAGCAGCCCACGGACAGCCGATGGGGCGGGAGATGTTAATGAGCAGTTCTTC.

This rearrangement joins TRBV5-4 to TRBJ1-5; D is perhaps TRBD1 (5 bases). The CDR3 consists of 15 residues. CDR1 and CDR2 from the germline V gene are SGHNT and YYREEE (reference sequence). V was clipped by 4 bases and J by 5 bases, with 16 bases between them. Written as DNA, the CDR3 is TGTGCCAGCAGCATAGGGACTGGGAGGGATCAGCCCCAGCATTTT. Its protein product is CASSIGTGRDQPQHF.

CDR3 nucleotide sequence: TGCGCCAGCAGCCAAGTTCCGGGACAGGGGGCATCTGGAAACACCATATATTTT. This gives the protein CASSQVPGQGASGNTIYF. V usage is TRBV4-3 and J usage is TRBJ1-3, with 12 bases that match TRBD1. V lost 1 base and J lost 1; bases outside the gene matches: 5. Germline lookup yields CDR1 LGHNA and CDR2 YSLEER. The CDR3 length is 18 residues.

J is TRBJ2-5 and V is TRBV6-6; TRBD1 or TRBD2 may be the D gene (6 bases each). V gave up 9 bases and J gave up 2 bases, with 10 bases separating them. Germline V gene sequence: CDR1 MNHNY, CDR2 SVGAGI (reference sequence). This CDR3 is built from 12 residues. CDR3 amino acids: CASRRGQETQYF. In DNA form, the CDR3 reads TGTGCCAGTCGGAGGGGGCAAGAGACCCAGTACTTC.